The 24 T cell receptor beta chains given below trace back to one sample, sequenced in a study of post-analysis software for immune sequencing data. Study-wide points: Roughly five TRBV segments appeared more often in patients than in controls, and TRBV5-6, TRBV5-1 and TRBV20-1 were among these.

Incorporated into the TCR beta cDNA libraries were unique molecular identifiers, which served to reduce PCR and sequencing biases. TCRdb ran MiXCR on the PCR reads and lists one entry per CDR3 protein. The table records around 500,000 distinct CDR3 sequences, 34% of them present only once. The antigens of these receptors remain unknown. The sequenced material came from blood. These receptors all stem from a girl aged 2-17 years with multiple sclerosis.

The J gene is TRBJ1-1, the V gene TRBV7-9; D uncertain. Trimming removed 7 bases at V and 1 base at J, with 16 bases between. Germline V lookup: CDR1 SEHNR, CDR2 FQNEAQ (reference sequence). The CDR3 is 15 residues long. CDR3 sequence: CASIPSSTQNTEAFF. CDR3 bases: TGTGCCAGCATCCCCTCCTCCACTCAGAACACTGAAGCTTTCTTT.

In its sample, this clonotype was seen a few times. This chain links TRBV5-1 with TRBJ1-2; 7 nucleotides match TRBD1. The CDR3 runs 14 residues. The germline CDR1 and CDR2 sequences are SGHRS and YFSETQ. The V and J ends lost 4 bases and 3 bases, in that order; junction bases with no gene match: 6. The CDR3 protein is CASSPGTDYYGYTF. DNA of the CDR3: TGCGCCAGCAGCCCCGGGACAGATTACTATGGCTACACCTTC.

This clonotype was detected only a few times. This chain uses TRBV13 with TRBJ1-1, with D perhaps matching TRBD1 (6 bases). The length of the CDR3 is 16 residues. Trimming took off 6 bases at V and 0 bases at J, with 17 bases between the two ends. In germline, CDR1 is PRHDT, CDR2 FYEKMQ (reference sequence). CDR3 protein: CASSNPDRFLNTEAFF. DNA of the CDR3: TGTGCCAGCAGTAATCCTGACAGGTTTCTGAACACTGAAGCTTTCTTT.

The J gene is TRBJ2-1, the V gene TRBV3-1, with TRBD2 as a possible D gene (6 bases). The CDR3 contains 16 residues. Trimming took 1 base from V and 6 from J, leaving 16 bases between them. CDR1 LGHDT and CDR2 YNNKEL come from the germline V gene (reference sequence). CDR3 nucleotides: TGTGCCAGCAGCCAAGGCCGGGACTGGGCGTTCAATGAGCAGTTCTTC. This translates into CASSQGRDWAFNEQFF.

In this sample, this clonotype turned up a few times. This sequence joins TRBV4-1 and TRBJ1-2; TRBD1 matches 7 bases. V dropped 4 bases and J dropped 5; count of bases not matched to a gene: 13. This CDR3 is built from 16 residues. The germline V gene has CDR1 MGHRA and CDR2 YSYEKL. The CDR3 sequence: CASSLRDQGDWYGYTF. The CDR3, as DNA: TGCGCCAGCAGCCTTCGGGACCAGGGGGATTGGTATGGCTACACCTTC.

The chain combines TRBV12-3 or TRBV12-4 with TRBJ1-5; D may be TRBD1 (5 bases). The CDR3 spans 16 residues. With 6 bases removed from V and 0 bases from J, the gap between germline ends came to 15 bases. CDR3 protein: CASSQGRRISNQPQHF. The CDR3 DNA follows: TGTGCCAGCAGCCAGGGACGGAGGATTAGCAATCAGCCCCAGCATTTT.

CDR3 residues: CASQTGVGGQPQHF. CDR3 sequence (DNA): TGTGCCAGCCAGACAGGGGTGGGGGGTCAGCCCCAGCATTTT. The J gene is TRBJ1-5, the V gene TRBV2, with 8 bases aligning to TRBD1. The CDR3 sequence is 14 residues long. Per germline, CDR1 SNHLY and CDR2 FYNNEI. The junction had 9 bases not matched to a gene; V was cut back by 8 bases and J by 6 bases.

This chain uses TRBV5-1 with TRBJ2-3, with D perhaps assigned TRBD1 or TRBD2 (5 bases each). Germline V gives CDR1 SGHRS, CDR2 YFSETQ. CDR3 length: 15 amino acids. Between the trimmed V and J ends, which lost 1 base and 4 bases, there was a span of 13 bases. DNA of the CDR3: TGCGCCAGCAGCTTGAATAGCGAAGGGGCAGATACGCAGTATTTT. The encoded protein is CASSLNSEGADTQYF.

This clonotype was counted a few times. This chain uses TRBV3-1 with TRBJ1-1, with D tentatively TRBD1 (5 bases). The germline V gene has CDR1 LGHDT and CDR2 YNNKEL (reference sequence). CDR3 length equals 13 residues. Deletions cut 3 bases from V and 5 bases from J, with 10 bases between. CDR3 sequence (DNA): TGTGCCAGCAGCCAGACAGATGGAACTGAAGCTTTCTTT. It is translated as CASSQTDGTEAFF.

The chain uses TRBV5-1 and TRBJ2-1, with D perhaps TRBD2 (5 bases). Germline CDR1 is SGHRS and CDR2 is YFSETQ. The CDR3 has 13 residues. Between the trimmed V and J ends, which lost 2 bases and 6 bases, there was a span of 9 bases. The CDR3 DNA reads as TGCGCCAGCAGCTTCCGGGGTGGCAATGAGCAGTTCTTC. Its translation is CASSFRGGNEQFF.

This clonotype came up a few times. The J gene is TRBJ2-7, the V gene TRBV20-1; D not certain. The V end lost 3 bases, the J end lost 3 bases, and 12 bases lay between the germline ends. This CDR3 spans 13 amino acids. Germline V gene data show CDR1 as DFQATT and CDR2 as SNEGSKA (reference sequence). This CDR3 is CSARLKDHYEQYF. In nucleotides, the CDR3 is TGCAGTGCTAGGTTGAAGGACCACTACGAGCAGTACTTC.

The rearrangement joins TRBV20-1 to TRBJ1-4; maybe TRBD1 (5 bases). This CDR3 is built from 11 residues. Germline loops: CDR1 DFQATT, CDR2 SNEGSKA (reference sequence). Trimming took off 3 bases at V and 11 bases at J, with 10 bases between the two ends. The CDR3 DNA reads TGCAGTGCTAGTGGGACGGGCAAACTGTTTTTT. It translates to CSASGTGKLFF.

The rearrangement links TRBV15 to TRBJ2-3; 7 nucleotides match TRBD1. Trimming removed 3 bases from V and 6 bases from J; junction bases left unmatched: 12. Germline values: CDR1 LNHNV, CDR2 YYDKDF (reference sequence). The CDR3 totals 16 residues. CDR3 amino acids: CATSSTGTEEMDTQYF. CDR3 nucleotides: TGTGCCACCAGCAGTACCGGGACAGAGGAAATGGATACGCAGTATTTT.

This sequence joins TRBV20-1 and TRBJ2-1; D remains unclear. Trimming pared 0 bases from V and 1 base from J, leaving 10 bases between. CDR1 is DFQATT, CDR2 SNEGSKA, per germline (reference sequence). The CDR3 is made up of 15 amino acids. The CDR3 DNA sequence: TGCAGTGCTAGAGATCTCCTCCTTTCCTACAATGAGCAGTTCTTC. This sequence encodes CSARDLLLSYNEQFF.

CDR3 in DNA: TGCAGTGCTAGAGTTTCGGGGGGAAGGCGGTTATCCAATGAGCAGTTCTTC. Amino acids: CSARVSGGRRLSNEQFF. The rearrangement links TRBV20-1 to TRBJ2-1; TRBD2 matches at 7 bases. V trimming: 1 base; J trimming: 6 bases; junction bases outside the gene matches: 15. This CDR3 is 17 amino acids long. Germline V gene lookup returns CDR1 DFQATT and CDR2 SNEGSKA (reference sequence).

This clonotype was seen a few times. The chain carries TRBV5-1 and TRBJ2-3, with D unclear. CDR1 is SGHRS, CDR2 YFSETQ, per germline. The CDR3 loop spans 15 amino acids. Trimming left V 4 bases short and J 3 bases short, with 15 bases between. DNA for the CDR3: TGCGCCAGCAGCCCTCTCGGTGGGCGGACAGATACGCAGTATTTT. Protein: CASSPLGGRTDTQYF.

The chain carries TRBV12-3 or TRBV12-4 and TRBJ2-1; TRBD2 agrees at 7 bases. This CDR3 contains 14 residues. The J segment lost 2 bases and the V segment lost 6 bases, leaving 4 bases of the junction unmatched. CDR3 residues: CASSREATYNEQFF. The CDR3 DNA reads TGTGCCAGCAGCCGGGAGGCCACCTACAATGAGCAGTTCTTC.

The V and J genes are TRBV5-5 and TRBJ1-4; 7 bases match TRBD1. V gave up 4 bases and J gave up 12 bases; unmatched junction bases: 9. Germline V gene data show CDR1 as SGHKS and CDR2 as YYEKEE (reference sequence). The CDR3 sequence is 13 residues long. CDR3 sequence: CASSTDSGQQLFF. CDR3 coding DNA: TGTGCCAGCAGCACCGACTCGGGACAGCAACTGTTTTTT.

The chain links TRBV19 to TRBJ2-1, with unresolved D. V was pared by 1 base and J by 0 bases, with 10 bases between. The V gene's germline CDR1 is LNHDA and CDR2 SQIVND (reference sequence). This CDR3 has 16 residues. CDR3 sequence: CASSIVFHSSYNEQFF. CDR3 DNA: TGTGCCAGTAGTATAGTTTTTCACAGCTCCTACAATGAGCAGTTCTTC.

This clonotype has a count of ten or more. The chain is built from TRBV29-1 and TRBJ1-2; no definite D call. V dropped 4 bases and J dropped 4 bases, with 10 bases sitting between them. This CDR3 contains 12 residues. Germline lookup yields CDR1 SQVTM and CDR2 ANQGSEA. CDR3: CSVVGESYGYTF. For the CDR3, the DNA is TGCAGCGTTGTGGGAGAGAGCTATGGCTACACCTTC.

The chain carries TRBV5-6 and TRBJ1-1, with D possibly TRBD1 on 5 matching bases. The CDR3 has 17 amino acids. CDR1 is SGHDT and CDR2 is YYEEEE in the germline V gene. Trimming stripped 4 bases from V and 0 bases from J, with 19 bases between. The CDR3 spells CASSQMTVGSVNTEAFF. CDR3 bases: TGTGCCAGCAGCCAAATGACAGTGGGGTCTGTGAACACTGAAGCTTTCTTT. The whole variable domain, remainder taken from reference TRBV5-6 and TRBJ1-1, is DAGVTQSPTHLIKTRGQQVTLRCSPKSGHDTVSWYQQALGQGPQFIFQYYEEEERQRGNFPDRFSGHQFPNYSSELNVNALLLGDSALYLCASSQMTVGSVNTEAFFGQGTRLTVV.

V and J are TRBV29-1 and TRBJ1-5; 7 bases are shared with TRBD1. The germline V gene encodes CDR1 SQVTM and CDR2 ANQGSEA. The CDR3 consists of 14 residues. V was pared by 6 bases and J by 1 base, with 6 bases of the junction left unmatched. The CDR3 region has the DNA TGCAGCGTCCGACAGGGAGACAGCAATCAGCCCCAGCATTTT. This translates into CSVRQGDSNQPQHF. Drawing the rest from reference TRBV29-1 and TRBJ1-5, the complete variable domain is SAVISQKPSRDICQRGTSLTIQCQVDSQVTMMFWYRQQPGQSLTLIATANQGSEATYESGFVIDKFPISRPNLTFSTLTVSNMSPEDSSIYLCSVRQGDSNQPQHFGDGTRLSIL.

The chain combines TRBV6-6 with TRBJ1-1; D might be TRBD1 (6 bases). This CDR3 spans 14 amino acids. Between the trimmed V and J ends, which lost 1 base and 7 bases, there was a span of 13 bases. Germline V CDR1 and CDR2: MNHNY, SVGAGI (reference sequence). CDR3 sequence: CASSYFGQSGEAFF. The CDR3 DNA sequence: TGTGCCAGCAGTTACTTTGGACAGTCAGGTGAAGCTTTCTTT.

The chain is built from TRBV20-1 and TRBJ2-7; no firm D call. CDR1 is DFQATT and CDR2 is SNEGSKA in the germline V gene (reference sequence). The CDR3 extends over 13 amino acids. V dropped 7 bases and J dropped 0 bases, with 13 bases sitting between them. CDR3 protein: CSGIDQSSYEQYF. The CDR3 nucleotides read TGCAGTGGGATAGACCAGAGCTCCTACGAGCAGTACTTC.